One and the same sample provided the 13 T cell receptor beta chains below, sequenced in a study of control samples from healthy donors and cancer patients. Sequenced by immunoSEQ multiplex PCR; TCRdb stores in-frame clones only, minus some. The profile shows around 100,000 clones, roughly 90% of them singletons. Material: blood. All receptors come from a woman aged 45 to 65 in good health.

The CDR3 DNA is TGTGCCACCAGCAGAGAACGCTCTGGGGCCAACGTCCTGACTTTC. Amino acids: CATSRERSGANVLTF. The V and J genes are TRBV15 and TRBJ2-6; D gene unclear. The V end was cut by 0 bases, the J end by 0 bases, with 3 bases between. The CDR3 is 15 residues long. Germline lookup yields CDR1 LNHNV and CDR2 YYDKDF (reference sequence). Combining the CDR3 with reference TRBV15 and TRBJ2-6 gives the whole variable domain DAMVIQNPRYQVTQFGKPVTLSCSQTLNHNVMYWYQQKSSQAPKLLFHYYDKDFNNEADTPDNFQSRRPNTSFCFLDIRSPGLGDTAMYLCATSRERSGANVLTFGAGSRLTVL.

V is TRBV3-1 (or the pseudogene TRBV3-2) and J is TRBJ1-4; weak D call: TRBD1 (6 bases). The CDR3 has 11 amino acids. V shed 9 bases and J shed 12 bases, with 14 bases lying between them. Germline V gene sequence: CDR1 LGHDT, CDR2 YNNKEL (reference sequence). The CDR3 sequence is CASGTTGELFF. CDR3 nucleotide sequence: TGTGCCAGTGGGACAACAGGTGAACTGTTTTTT.

The V call is TRBV6-4, the J call TRBJ1-1, with D uncertain. The germline V gene encodes CDR1 MRHNA and CDR2 SNTAGT. Trimming took 4 bases from V and 6 from J, leaving 15 bases between them. This CDR3 has 14 residues. DNA for the CDR3: TGTGCCAGCAGTGCGGAGGTAATGTCCGCTGAAGCTTTCTTT. As protein: CASSAEVMSAEAFF.

This sequence joins TRBV9 and TRBJ1-6, with no clear D. Germline assignment: CDR1 SGDLS and CDR2 YYNGEE. V dropped 1 base and J dropped 13 bases, with 9 bases sitting between them. This CDR3 comprises 12 residues. CDR3 DNA: TGTGCCAGCAGCGTAAGTGGGCCGCCCCTCCACTTT. Protein sequence: CASSVSGPPLHF.

This clone was recorded at least ten times. The rearrangement joins TRBV19 to TRBJ1-2; D is ambiguous. Trimming stripped 3 bases from V and 10 bases from J, with 9 bases between. Germline V gene data show CDR1 as LNHDA and CDR2 as SQIVND (reference sequence). This CDR3 contains 11 residues. CDR3 sequence: CASSISRLYTF. CDR3 DNA: TGTGCCAGTAGTATTAGCAGGCTCTACACCTTC. The whole variable domain, remainder taken from reference TRBV19 and TRBJ1-2, is DGGITQSPKYLFRKEGQNVTLSCEQNLNHDAMYWYRQDPGQGLRLIYYSQIVNDFQKGDIAEGYSVSREKKESFPLTVTSAQKNPTAFYLCASSISRLYTFGSGTRLTVV.

The rearrangement joins TRBV12-5 to TRBJ2-5; 7 bases match TRBD2. Germline trimming cut 3 bases from V and 2 bases from J; bases unmatched to any gene: 3. The germline gives CDR1 LGHNT, CDR2 FRNRAP. This CDR3 spans 14 amino acids. The CDR3 region is CASGLGSGQETQYF. The CDR3 DNA sequence: TGTGCTAGTGGTTTAGGTAGCGGGCAAGAGACCCAGTACTTC.

V and J are TRBV30 and TRBJ1-5, with 10 nucleotides matching TRBD1. Germline CDR1 is GTSNPN and CDR2 is SVGIG (reference sequence). The CDR3 loop spans 14 amino acids. Losses at the gene ends were 4 bases for V and 4 bases for J; bases not matched to a gene: 4. DNA of the CDR3: TGTGCCTGGACGATGGGACAGGGGAATCAGCCCCAGCATTTT. Protein: CAWTMGQGNQPQHF.

The chain joins TRBV18 to TRBJ1-5; D uncertain. The V end lost 6 bases, the J end lost 6 bases, and 18 bases lay between the germline ends. The CDR3 runs to 15 residues. Germline CDR1 is KGHSH and CDR2 is LQKENI. Written as DNA, the CDR3 is TGTGCCAGCTCTTGGACGTCAGAGAAAGTTCAGCCCCAGCATTTT. This translates into CASSWTSEKVQPQHF.

The V and J genes are TRBV30 and TRBJ1-6; D is uncertain. Trimming took 0 bases from V and 8 from J, leaving 14 bases between them. CDR1 is GTSNPN and CDR2 is SVGIG in the germline V gene (reference sequence). The CDR3 has 15 amino acids. The CDR3 loop is CAWSVEGGLYSPLHF. As DNA, the CDR3 is TGTGCCTGGAGTGTAGAGGGTGGCCTTTATTCACCCCTCCACTTT.

V usage is TRBV10-1 and J usage is TRBJ2-7, with D perhaps TRBD1 (5 bases). The CDR3 has 12 amino acids. Germline CDR1 is WNHNN and CDR2 is SYGVQD (reference sequence). Trimming took off 8 bases at V and 3 bases at J, with 11 bases between the two ends. CDR3 sequence (DNA): TGCGCCAGCTATGGGGCAGTCTACGAGCAGTACGTC. Amino acids: CASYGAVYEQYV.

The chain recombines TRBV21-1 with TRBJ1-2; no DNA check was done on the table's D call, TRBD1. TRBV21-1 is assigned pseudogene status. CDR3 length equals 14 residues. CDR3 bases: TGTGCCAGCAGCAAAGCAGGGGCAGCGTGTGGCTACACCTTC. As protein: CASSKAGAACGYTF.

For this clone: At the DNA level, this CDR3 is encoded by other sequences in the same sample as well. The chain recombines TRBV27 with TRBJ2-1; unclear D gene. Germline CDR1 MNHEY, CDR2 SMNVEV (reference sequence). With 3 bases removed from V and 10 bases from J, the gap between germline ends came to 4 bases. The CDR3 spans 10 residues. The CDR3 sequence: CASSFPEQFF. Written as DNA, the CDR3 is TGTGCCAGCAGTTTCCCAGAGCAGTTCTTC.

V and J are TRBV14 and TRBJ1-1; D unclear. CDR3 length equals 14 residues. The germline V gene has CDR1 SGHDN and CDR2 FVKESK. The germline V and J ends were trimmed by 4 bases and 6 bases, with 15 bases remaining between them. CDR3 bases: TGTGCCAGCAGCCGGGCCCTGAATGGCCCTGAAGCTTTCTTT. Encoded protein: CASSRALNGPEAFF.